This T cell receptor (beta chain) appears in the sequencing data of a study of regulatory T cells in long-lasting Graves disease. The study's findings and limits: Persistent disease samples used TRBV28, TRBJ1-2 and TRBJ2-5 preferentially.

The germline V and J ends were trimmed by 4 bases and 4 bases, with 7 bases remaining between them. Looked up from germline, CDR1 is SEHNR and CDR2 is FQNEAQ (reference sequence). The CDR3 length is 12 residues. Time point reported: persistent/refractory GD, antithyroid drugs over 5 years with positive TRAb. The TCR library was prepared using RNA isolated from PBMCs. With iRepertoire HTBI primers and Arm-PCR of CDR3 regions, TCR beta libraries were built. MiXCR, run by TCRdb on the multiplex PCR reads, gives a single entry per CDR3 protein. The sample includes about 470,000 distinct CDR3 sequences, around 21% of them seen just once. Note on this clonotype: The target antigen is unknown.

The sequencing used peripheral blood mononuclear cells (PBMCs), collected when the disease was refractory, from a patient treated with antithyroid drugs. This receptor was identified in a female donor with Graves disease. V usage is TRBV7-9 and J usage is TRBJ1-1; D is unclear. CDR3 residues: CASSYPSTEAFF. The CDR3, as DNA: TGTGCCAGCAGCTATCCGAGCACTGAAGCTTTCTTT.